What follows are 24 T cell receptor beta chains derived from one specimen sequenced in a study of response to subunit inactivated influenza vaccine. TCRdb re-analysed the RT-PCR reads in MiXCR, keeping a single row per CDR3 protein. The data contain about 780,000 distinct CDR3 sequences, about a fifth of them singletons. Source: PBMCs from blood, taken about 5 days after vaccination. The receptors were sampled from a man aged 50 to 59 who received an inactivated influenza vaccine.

Written as DNA, the CDR3 is TGTGCCAGCAGTCCCACTACCGGGACAGGGGGCCGCGGGGGGTCCTACAATGAGCAGTTCTTC. Translation gives CASSPTTGTGGRGGSYNEQFF. The genes are TRBV6-2 or TRBV6-3 and TRBJ2-1; 12 nucleotides align to TRBD1. With V trimmed by 5 bases and J by 1 base, 18 bases remained unmatched. From germline, CDR1 is MNHEY and CDR2 SVGEGT. The CDR3 is 21 amino acids.

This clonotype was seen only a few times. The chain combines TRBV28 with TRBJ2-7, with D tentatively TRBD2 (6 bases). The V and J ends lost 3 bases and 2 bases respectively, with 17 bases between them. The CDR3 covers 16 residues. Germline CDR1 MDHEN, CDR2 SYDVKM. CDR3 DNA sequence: TGTGCCAGCAGTTTGTCGGCGGGATCCCGTCCCTACGAGCAGTACTTC. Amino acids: CASSLSAGSRPYEQYF.

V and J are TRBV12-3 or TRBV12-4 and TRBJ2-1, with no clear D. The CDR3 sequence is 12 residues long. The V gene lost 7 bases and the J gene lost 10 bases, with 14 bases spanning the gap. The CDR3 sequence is CASTSFSAEQFF. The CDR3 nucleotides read TGTGCCAGCACCTCGTTCTCCGCCGAGCAGTTCTTC.

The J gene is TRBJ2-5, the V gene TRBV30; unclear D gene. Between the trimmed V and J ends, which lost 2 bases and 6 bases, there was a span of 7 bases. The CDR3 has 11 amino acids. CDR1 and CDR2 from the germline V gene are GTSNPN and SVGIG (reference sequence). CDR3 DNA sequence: TGTGCCTGGAGTTTCGCGAAGACCCAGTACTTC. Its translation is CAWSFAKTQYF.

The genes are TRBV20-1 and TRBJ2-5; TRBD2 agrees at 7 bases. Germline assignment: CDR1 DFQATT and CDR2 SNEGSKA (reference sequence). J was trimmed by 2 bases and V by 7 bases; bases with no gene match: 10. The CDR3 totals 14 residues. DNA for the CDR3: TGCAGTGTTTATCCTCGGCGGGGGCAAGAGACCCAGTACTTC. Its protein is CSVYPRRGQETQYF.

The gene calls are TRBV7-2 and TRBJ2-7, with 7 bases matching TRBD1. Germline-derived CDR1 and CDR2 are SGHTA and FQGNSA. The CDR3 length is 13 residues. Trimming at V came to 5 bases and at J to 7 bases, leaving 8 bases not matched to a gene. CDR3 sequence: CASSELTGWEQYF. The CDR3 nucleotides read TGTGCCAGCAGCGAACTGACAGGGTGGGAGCAGTACTTC.

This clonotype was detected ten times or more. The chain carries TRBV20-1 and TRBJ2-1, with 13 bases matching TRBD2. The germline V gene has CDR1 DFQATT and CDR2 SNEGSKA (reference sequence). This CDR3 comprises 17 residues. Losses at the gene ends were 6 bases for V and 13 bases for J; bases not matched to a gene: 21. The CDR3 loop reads CSARGLAGSGSPLRQFF. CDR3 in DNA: TGCAGTGCAAGGGGACTAGCGGGAAGTGGGTCCCCATTACGACAGTTCTTC.

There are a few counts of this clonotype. CDR3 DNA: TGCAGTGCCAGCGGACTAGCGGGACGTACCTACGAGCAGTACTTC. This encodes CSASGLAGRTYEQYF. The rearrangement links TRBV20-1 to TRBJ2-7; 12 positions match TRBD2. This CDR3 has 15 amino acids. The germline CDR1 and CDR2 sequences are DFQATT and SNEGSKA (reference sequence). After removal of 6 bases from V and 2 bases from J, the junction contained 8 bases not matched to a gene.

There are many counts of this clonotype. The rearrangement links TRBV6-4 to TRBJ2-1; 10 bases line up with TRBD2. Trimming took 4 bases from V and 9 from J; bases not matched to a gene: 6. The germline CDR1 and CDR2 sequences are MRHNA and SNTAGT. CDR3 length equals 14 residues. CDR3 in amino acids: CASSVAGGRGEQFF. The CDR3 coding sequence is TGTGCCAGCAGTGTAGCGGGAGGTCGAGGTGAGCAGTTCTTC.

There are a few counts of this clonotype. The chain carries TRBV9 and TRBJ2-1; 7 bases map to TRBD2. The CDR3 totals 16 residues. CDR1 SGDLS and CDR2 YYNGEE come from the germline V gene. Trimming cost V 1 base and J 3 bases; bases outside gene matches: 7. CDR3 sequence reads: CASSVLGGSGYNEQFF. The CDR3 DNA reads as TGTGCCAGCAGCGTACTTGGCGGGAGTGGCTACAATGAGCAGTTCTTC.

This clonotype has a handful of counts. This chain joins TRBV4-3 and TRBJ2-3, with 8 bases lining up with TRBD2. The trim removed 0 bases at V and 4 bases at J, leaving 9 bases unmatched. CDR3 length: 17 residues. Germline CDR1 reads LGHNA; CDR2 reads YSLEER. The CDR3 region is CASSQDITGGPPDTQYF. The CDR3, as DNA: TGCGCCAGCAGCCAAGATATTACGGGGGGGCCCCCAGATACGCAGTATTTT.

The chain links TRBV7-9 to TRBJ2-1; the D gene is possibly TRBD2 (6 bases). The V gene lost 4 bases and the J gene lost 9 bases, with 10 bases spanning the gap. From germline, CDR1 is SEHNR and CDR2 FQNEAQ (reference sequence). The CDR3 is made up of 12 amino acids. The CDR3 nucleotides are TGTGCCAGCAGCTGGGGGGATAGTGAGCAGTTCTTC. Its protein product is CASSWGDSEQFF.

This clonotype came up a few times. The CDR3 here is CASSLVQYRSLNYGYTF. CDR3 coding DNA: TGTGCCAGCAGCTTAGTTCAATACAGGTCCCTTAACTATGGCTACACCTTC. The chain uses TRBV7-2 and TRBJ1-2; perhaps TRBD1 as D (5 bases). Between the trimmed V and J ends, which lost 1 base and 1 base, there was a span of 16 bases. The CDR3 spans 17 residues. CDR1 SGHTA and CDR2 FQGNSA come from the germline V gene.

The CDR3 region is CASSLGDNGGELFF. The CDR3 DNA follows: TGCGCCAGCAGCTTGGGCGACAATGGCGGGGAGCTGTTTTTT. The chain has TRBV5-1 and TRBJ2-2; D is unresolved. The CDR3 has 14 amino acids. Germline CDR1 SGHRS, CDR2 YFSETQ. Trimming left V 0 bases short and J 7 bases short, with 10 bases between.

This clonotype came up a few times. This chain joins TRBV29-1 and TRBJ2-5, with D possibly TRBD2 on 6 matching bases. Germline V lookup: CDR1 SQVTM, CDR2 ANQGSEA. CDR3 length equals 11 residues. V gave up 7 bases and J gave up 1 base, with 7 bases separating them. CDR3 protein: CSAGSQETQYF. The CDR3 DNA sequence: TGCAGCGCCGGGAGCCAAGAGACCCAGTACTTC.

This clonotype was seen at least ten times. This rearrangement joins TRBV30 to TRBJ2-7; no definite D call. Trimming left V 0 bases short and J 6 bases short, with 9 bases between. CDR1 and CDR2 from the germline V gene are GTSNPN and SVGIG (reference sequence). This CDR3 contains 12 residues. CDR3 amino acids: CAWSVISSEQYF. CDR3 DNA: TGTGCCTGGAGTGTAATCAGTTCCGAGCAGTACTTC.

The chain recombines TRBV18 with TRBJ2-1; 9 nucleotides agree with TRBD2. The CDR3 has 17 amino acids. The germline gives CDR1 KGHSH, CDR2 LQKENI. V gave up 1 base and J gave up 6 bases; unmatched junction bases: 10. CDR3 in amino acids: CASSPQLRRGGGNEQFF. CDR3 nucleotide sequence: TGTGCCAGCTCACCACAGCTAAGGCGGGGGGGCGGCAATGAGCAGTTCTTC.

The CDR3 nucleotides are TGCAGTGCTAGAGTTCACGGGAGCGCCCGCTACGAGCAGTACTTC. It codes for CSARVHGSARYEQYF. V usage is TRBV20-1 and J usage is TRBJ2-7; tentatively, D is TRBD2 (6 bases). This CDR3 contains 15 residues. Germline CDR1 DFQATT, CDR2 SNEGSKA (reference sequence). Deletions cut 1 base from V and 3 bases from J, with 16 bases between.

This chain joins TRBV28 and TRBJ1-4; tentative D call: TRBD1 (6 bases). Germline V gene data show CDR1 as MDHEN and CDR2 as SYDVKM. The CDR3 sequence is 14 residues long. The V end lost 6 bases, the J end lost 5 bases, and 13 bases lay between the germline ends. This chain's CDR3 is CASRAGGGNEKLFF. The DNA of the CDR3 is TGTGCCAGCAGGGCTGGAGGGGGGAATGAAAAACTGTTTTTT.

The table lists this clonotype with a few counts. The CDR3 protein is CASSLVSFRSGELFF. CDR3 DNA: TGTGCCAGCAGCTTAGTCTCCTTCCGGTCCGGGGAGCTGTTTTTT. J is TRBJ2-2 and V is TRBV7-9; D is unresolved. This CDR3 contains 15 residues. Trimming removed 1 base at V and 6 bases at J, with 12 bases between. Germline V CDR1 and CDR2: SEHNR, FQNEAQ (reference sequence).

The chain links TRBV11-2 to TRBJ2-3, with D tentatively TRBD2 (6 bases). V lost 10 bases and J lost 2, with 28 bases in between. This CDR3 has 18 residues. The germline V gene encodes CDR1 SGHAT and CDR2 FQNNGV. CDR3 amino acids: CAKSWRGKHKFLTDTQYF. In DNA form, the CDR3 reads TGTGCCAAAAGCTGGCGGGGAAAACACAAATTCCTCACAGATACGCAGTATTTT.

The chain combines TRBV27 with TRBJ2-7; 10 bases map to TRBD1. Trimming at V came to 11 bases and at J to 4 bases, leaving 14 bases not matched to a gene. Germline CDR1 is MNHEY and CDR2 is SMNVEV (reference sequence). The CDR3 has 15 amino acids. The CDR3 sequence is CASGRQTGGGYEQYF. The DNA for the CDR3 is TGTGCCTCGGGGAGGCAGACAGGGGGCGGGTACGAGCAGTACTTC.

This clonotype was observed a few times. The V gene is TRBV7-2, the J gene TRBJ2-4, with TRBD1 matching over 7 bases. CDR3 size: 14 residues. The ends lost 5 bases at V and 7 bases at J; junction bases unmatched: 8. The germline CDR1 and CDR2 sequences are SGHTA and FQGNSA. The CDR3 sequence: CASSPQRQGNIQYF. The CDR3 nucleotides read TGTGCCAGCAGCCCCCAAAGACAGGGCAACATTCAGTACTTC. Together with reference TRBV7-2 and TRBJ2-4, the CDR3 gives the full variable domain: GAGVSQSPSNKVTEKGKDVELRCDPISGHTALYWYRQSLGQGLEFLIYFQGNSAPDKSGLPSDRFSAERTGGSVSTLTIQRTQQEDSAVYLCASSPQRQGNIQYFGAGTRLSVL.

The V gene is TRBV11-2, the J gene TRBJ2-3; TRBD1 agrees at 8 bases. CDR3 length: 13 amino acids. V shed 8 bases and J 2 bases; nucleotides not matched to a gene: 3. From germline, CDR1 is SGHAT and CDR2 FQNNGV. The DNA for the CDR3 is TGTGCCAGCGGACAGGGCTACACAGATACGCAGTATTTT. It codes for CASGQGYTDTQYF.